The next 10 T cell receptor beta chains were all read from a single sample in a study of T-cell reconstitution after alpha-beta-depleted transplantation in children. Unique molecular identifiers tagged the TCRbeta library. Each CDR3 protein is one row after TCRdb ran MiXCR on the PCR reads. The sample shows about 490,000 distinct CDR3 sequences, about 11% of them seen only once. The input for sequencing was PBMCs, taken before TCRalphabeta/CD19-depleted stem cell transplant. Receptors originate from a child between 2 and 9 years old with inherited bone marrow failure, due to receive a stem cell transplant.

Note on this clonotype: At one boundary the junction diverges from the germline segment, which might be a read error. V gene TRBV3-1 combines with J gene TRBJ2-1, with TRBD2 identical over 9 bases. The CDR3 is made up of 17 amino acids. Germline assignment: CDR1 LGHDT and CDR2 YNNKEL (reference sequence). CDR3 amino acids: CACSQHGASGRSWEQFF. CDR3 nucleotide sequence: TGTGCCTGCAGCCAACATGGGGCGAGCGGGAGGAGTTGGGAGCAGTTCTTC.

This clonotype showed up just a few times. This chain joins TRBV19 and TRBJ2-3, with D hard to call. The CDR3 loop spans 14 amino acids. Germline V gene data show CDR1 as LNHDA and CDR2 as SQIVND (reference sequence). V shed 5 bases and J shed 1 base, with 10 bases lying between them. The CDR3 is CASSPWTGTDTQYF. CDR3 DNA: TGTGCCAGTAGTCCGTGGACCGGCACAGATACGCAGTATTTT. Full variable domain (outside the CDR3, taken from reference TRBV19 and TRBJ2-3): DGGITQSPKYLFRKEGQNVTLSCEQNLNHDAMYWYRQDPGQGLRLIYYSQIVNDFQKGDIAEGYSVSREKKESFPLTVTSAQKNPTAFYLCASSPWTGTDTQYFGPGTRLTVL.

This clonotype appeared many times. V gene TRBV20-1 combines with J gene TRBJ1-2; D is ambiguous. The CDR3 runs 14 residues. Trimming pared 0 bases from V and 1 base from J, leaving 9 bases between. Germline CDR1 is DFQATT and CDR2 is SNEGSKA (reference sequence). In nucleotides, the CDR3 is TGCAGTGCTAGAGATAGCGGAAATAACTATGGCTACACCTTC. This sequence encodes CSARDSGNNYGYTF.

This sequence joins TRBV20-1 and TRBJ2-1; 7 nucleotides align to TRBD2. V lost 3 bases to trimming and J lost 6 bases; unmatched junction nucleotides: 8. Germline CDR1 and CDR2: DFQATT and SNEGSKA (reference sequence). CDR3 length: 14 residues. The CDR3 coding sequence is TGCAGTGCTAGGTTAGCGGGTGTGGGCAATGAGCAGTTCTTC. Protein sequence: CSARLAGVGNEQFF.

This clonotype was seen repeatedly, ten times or more. This chain uses TRBV27 with TRBJ2-1; TRBD1 or TRBD2 may be the D gene (6 bases each). Trimming cost V 7 bases and J 5 bases, with 15 bases left between them. The germline V gene has CDR1 MNHEY and CDR2 SMNVEV (reference sequence). CDR3 length equals 14 residues. This CDR3 is CASTNGGTHNEQFF. CDR3 DNA: TGTGCCAGCACCAACGGGGGCACCCACAATGAGCAGTTCTTC.

V gene TRBV19 combines with J gene TRBJ1-1; D is unclear. CDR1 and CDR2 from the germline V gene are LNHDA and SQIVND (reference sequence). V lost 2 bases, J lost 4 bases, and 14 bases lay in between. The CDR3 extends over 15 amino acids. The CDR3 reads CASSIRAGVTTEAFF. The DNA of the CDR3 is TGTGCCAGTAGTATAAGGGCCGGTGTTACCACTGAAGCTTTCTTT.

This clonotype was counted between two and nine times. V is TRBV7-9 and J is TRBJ2-1, with TRBD2 identical over 12 bases. This CDR3 region has 15 residues. J was trimmed by 4 bases and V by 8 bases; bases with no gene match: 6. Per the germline V gene, CDR1 is SEHNR and CDR2 is FQNEAQ (reference sequence). The DNA for the CDR3 is TGTGCCAGCCGAGAAGGACTAGCGGGGTACAATGAGCAGTTCTTC. Amino acids: CASREGLAGYNEQFF. The full variable domain, rest sourced from reference TRBV7-9 and TRBJ2-1, is DTGVSQNPRHKITKRGQNVTFRCDPISEHNRLYWYRQTLGQGPEFLTYFQNEAQLEKSRLLSDRFSAERPKGSFSTLEIQRTEQGDSAMYLCASREGLAGYNEQFFGPGTRLTVL.

Worth noting for this clonotype: One end of the junction varies from germline; a read error may be responsible. CDR3 region: CASSLARNTETFF. The CDR3, as DNA: TGTGCCAGCAGTTTAGCCCGAAACACTGAAACTTTCTTT. The gene calls are TRBV12-3 or TRBV12-4 and TRBJ1-1; D gene ambiguous. The CDR3 totals 13 residues.

This sequence joins TRBV6-6 and TRBJ2-5, with D possibly TRBD2 on 6 matching bases. The CDR3 totals 21 residues. The V gene lost 4 bases and the J gene lost 2 bases, with 32 bases spanning the gap. Per the germline V gene, CDR1 is MNHNY and CDR2 is SVGAGI (reference sequence). The CDR3: CASSFFRSVPSVPKLQETQYF. The CDR3 DNA reads as TGTGCCAGCAGTTTTTTTCGTTCTGTGCCTAGCGTCCCGAAGTTACAAGAGACCCAGTACTTC.

This clonotype was detected ten times or more. The chain combines TRBV6-1 with TRBJ2-3; 8 positions agree with TRBD1. Germline lookup yields CDR1 MNHNS and CDR2 SASEGT. V lost 6 bases to trimming and J lost 2 bases; unmatched junction nucleotides: 4. The CDR3 contains 14 residues. CDR3 sequence (DNA): TGTGCCAGCAGGGCGGACAGGGCCACAGATACGCAGTATTTT. Its protein is CASRADRATDTQYF.